This TCR beta chain was sequenced during a study of T cell clones after liver transplantation. About the study: As an antigen-independent comparator, third-party-reactive TCRbeta sequences came from pre-transplant mixed lymphocyte reactions.

Study results and caveats: Migration into the graft, not deletion, may explain lost graft donor-reactive T cells.

Concerning this clone itself: The target antigen is unknown.

TCRdb's table, derived via immunoSEQ multiplex PCR, lists solely in-frame clones and lacks some. Among around 70,000 clones listed, around 93% were seen once. CDR1 SQVTM and CDR2 ANQGSEA come from the germline V gene. CDR3 length equals 13 residues. V lost 2 bases, J lost 0 bases, and 8 bases lay in between. J is TRBJ2-7 and V is TRBV29-1; D perhaps matches TRBD2 (5 bases). The receptor's source is a human patient who received a liver transplant. Some T cells may be graft donor cells. Sequencing was performed on CD4+ T cells from blood, taken less than 27 months after liver transplant. The CDR3 coding sequence is TGCAGCGTTGAAACTAGGAGCTCCTACGAGCAGTACTTC. As protein: CSVETRSSYEQYF.